This T cell receptor (beta chain) was sequenced in a study of blood T cell repertoires in COVID-19. Study-level background: T cells, B-cell-depleted T cells, or PBMCs provided the cDNA or gDNA that served as material.

The CDR3 is 14 residues long. The V segment lost 4 bases and the J segment 11 bases; nucleotides outside the gene matches: 9. The germline V gene encodes CDR1 LNHDA and CDR2 SQIVND (reference sequence). Clones were sequenced by immunoSEQ multiplex PCR, and TCRdb holds only the in-frame ones, with some missing. The table lists roughly 16,000 clones, about 87% of them singletons, with over 10% in the top ten. The sample was peripheral blood. The receptor comes from a human donor in a cohort sampled during active COVID-19. V usage is TRBV19 and J usage is TRBJ1-4, with 8 bases lining up with TRBD1. The CDR3 reads CASSKMTGASKLFF. The CDR3 nucleotides are TGTGCCAGTAGTAAGATGACAGGGGCCAGCAAACTGTTTTTT.